The 3 T cell receptor beta chains in this list originate from one sample, sequenced in a study of shared clonotypes between healthy human individuals. The table came from immunoSEQ multiplex PCR; TCRdb's copy has only in-frame clones and leaves some out. Seen here are fewer than 2.5 million clones, over 85% observed once, and the top ten hold around 0.4%. The sequencing input was naive CD4+ T cells from PBMCs. Noted subset: CD45RA+ positively selected. The origin of the receptors is a man younger than 35 in good health. Some clones in this sample may be carry-over from other donors' samples.

The CDR3 bases are TGTGCCAGCAGTGACCCATATTTGAATACGCAGTATTTT. This gives the protein CASSDPYLNTQYF. The chain joins TRBV6-1 to TRBJ2-3; D remains ambiguous. The CDR3 covers 13 residues. CDR1 is MNHNS and CDR2 is SASEGT in the germline V gene. Trimming cost V 3 bases and J 7 bases, with 11 bases left between them.

The table lists this clone with a count of one. The chain combines TRBV15 with TRBJ2-3, with D unresolved. V lost 5 bases and J lost 2, with 17 bases in between. The length of the CDR3 is 16 residues. The V gene's germline CDR1 is LNHNV and CDR2 YYDKDF (reference sequence). The CDR3 sequence: CATSARGGRYTDTQYF. The CDR3 nucleotides read TGTGCCACCAGCGCCAGAGGCGGCCGTTACACAGATACGCAGTATTTT.

The chain couples TRBV2 to TRBJ2-5; the D gene is possibly TRBD1 (5 bases). The germline V gene has CDR1 SNHLY and CDR2 FYNNEI. This CDR3 comprises 15 residues. The V and J ends lost 2 bases and 2 bases respectively, with 12 bases between them. The CDR3 DNA is TGTGCCAGCAGTGAATCAGGGCAACTACAAGAGACCCAGTACTTC. This translates into CASSESGQLQETQYF.